This TCR beta chain was obtained from a study of control samples from healthy donors and cancer patients (TCRdb year 2020). This clone appeared a few times. This receptor's antigen is unknown. Per-nucleotide qualities are absent, and no much larger clonotype sits a single base away. Libraries were made using the immunoSEQ multiplex PCR assay. TCRdb re-hosts the immuneACCESS table, in-frame sequences only. Its copies lack some clones; in the studies checked, an unresolved V gene accounts for under half of them, and the cause for the rest is not known. For this sample the table gives 77,000 or so clones, of which 91% were detected only once. The top ten hold 15% to 19% of the sample. Relative to germline, V is 10 bases shorter and J is 1 base shorter, with 20 bases between their ends. The CDR3 covers 15 residues, taking in both the cysteine and the phenylalanine. Here the CDR3 DNA is all that survives: 45 bases in frame from base 1. CDR1 and CDR2 are read off the germline V gene as MDHEN and SYDVKM.

The rearrangement combines TRBV28 with TRBJ2-7; TRBD1 could be the D gene, as 6 bases match. The sample was blood. The sequence was collected from a man aged 25-45 years in good health. The DNA is as follows: TGTGCCACCTTCGGACAGCCGGTGGGGTCCTACGAGCAGTACTTC. This codes for CATFGQPVGSYEQYF.